The T cell receptor beta chain described here comes from a study of cytomegalovirus exposure and HLA in healthy donors listed by TCRdb under 2017. For the study in its entirety: An earlier analysis of some 500 of the donors reported 276 Gb of sequence data and approximately 110 million unique TCR beta sequences from around 200 million T cells. An early release that covered several hundred HLA-typed donors contained approximately 320 gigabases of sequencing data and about 84 million unique TCR sequences. The genetic ancestry cluster associated with self-reported Caucasian donors included 65% to 90% of the 398 genotyped donors. The aim of the study was to test whether cataloging public T cell receptors could identify signatures of past pathogen exposure. Using immunosequencing, the study profiled T cell repertoires from about 610 subjects and related those repertoires to cytomegalovirus serostatus. A separate validation cohort of 100 to 150 different subjects was used in addition to the roughly 670-subject first cohort. To predict cytomegalovirus infection status, the study brought together high-throughput TCR immunosequencing, statistical association of individual TCRs with disease status, and machine learning. A later analysis re-analyzed previously published TCR beta repertoires from several hundred donors and added high-resolution HLA genotyping to study TCR occurrence patterns. In the later analysis, no new phenotypic data were used to find candidate immune exposures; instead, reliance was placed on TCR beta sequences and their occurrence across donors. In an earlier analysis of 500 to 650 of the donors, high-throughput TCR beta sequencing was used to judge whether each TCR beta V gene segment behaved as functional or pseudogenic. Donor age, sex, ethnicity and CMV serostatus were compiled together with the repertoire data. Genome-wide SNP genotypes for about 65% of the roughly 670 donors were used in a later genetic analysis, which treated that subset as a discovery cohort. Every repertoire in the discovery cohort had been generated on one and the same sequencing platform. Both class I and class II loci were covered by HLA typing, at four-digit resolution. The number of donors typed differed by locus, with 629-630 for A, B, C, DRB1 and DQB1, roughly 520 for DQA1, about 610 for DPA1, and approximately 470 for DPB1. Several DR-DQ haplotypes were treated as single units for association and clustering because of strong linkage in the cohort. Across 300 to 500 genotyped donors of the cohort, an average of about 250,000 unique TCR beta nucleotide sequences per donor were sequenced, and about a sixth of those sequences were non-productive. Broad study findings and their caveats: Most CMV-associated TCR beta chains appeared to be HLA-restricted in a later analysis, and the HLA associations seemed to be driven largely by CMV exposure. Because HLA typing was unavailable for some donors at each locus, only the typed subset was used in association tests. V-gene and J-gene trimming of TCR beta chains was associated with a missense DCLRE1C variant in a later genetic analysis, and the association was replicated in an independent cohort. Correlated functional status among segregating V segments might reflect linkage disequilibrium, but an unknown experimental factor could not be ruled out. In an earlier analysis of approximately 590 of the donors, most TCR beta V segments were observed in productive rearrangements about 87% or about 30% of the time, broadly matching IMGT annotations. Across donors, most TCR sequences were observed very rarely, whereas some public TCRs were present in many individuals. In both the original and validation cohorts, the classifier was reported to diagnose cytomegalovirus status with high specificity and sensitivity. In a later analysis, around 17,000 TCR beta sequences were associated with specific HLA alleles at a false discovery rate of 0.05. The sequencing pipeline was judged likely to have produced a cluster of highly shared sequence variants as a technical artifact. In vitro tests confirmed that a few of the cytomegalovirus-associated TCR beta chains recognize cytomegalovirus antigens. In a later analysis, the rate of TCR association differed among HLA loci, with DRB1 alleles having the most associated TCRs and HLA-C alleles having the fewest. A later analysis reported that several top co-occurrence clusters appeared linked to parvovirus B19, influenza, CMV and Epstein-Barr virus. Immune exposure information for the cohort was limited to CMV serostatus. Because counts were too low, 15 to 20 rarely observed V segments, including chromosome 9 orphons, were excluded from the earlier analysis of several hundred of the donors. It was suggested by the authors that the approach could potentially be generalized to other disease states and immunological phenotypes. When HLA alleles, especially DR and DQ, strongly co-occurred, TCR associations were difficult to assign to individual alleles. In the study, 150 to 200 TCR beta chains were listed as associated with cytomegalovirus. A later genetic analysis reported fewer N-insertions in productive TCRs among donors in an Asian-associated ancestry cluster than the roughly 700-donor mean. In a later analysis, HLA-associated TCR beta chains showed more clonal expansion and lower generation probabilities than non-associated chains that were equally common. A further reported finding was that TCR beta sequences accurately predicted the HLA-A and HLA-B alleles for most subjects in the first cohort. In this cohort, only TCR beta chains were sequenced, and detectable features were limited by the absence of alpha or paired-chain data. Presence/absence analyses assumed roughly uniform sequencing depth across donors, an assumption that may not hold.

This clone was seen a few times. Its antigen remains unidentified. Base qualities are missing; no much larger clone stands one base away. Library prep was done by the immunoSEQ multiplex PCR assay. A mixture of 60 forward primers for TCR Vbeta segments and 13 reverse primers for TCR Jbeta segments was used in the multiplex PCR. The CDR3 region of rearranged TCR beta genes was amplified from genomic DNA by a multiplex PCR assay. Amplified TCR beta libraries were sequenced as 87-base-pair reads on the Illumina HiSeq System. For the original study's pipeline: A later analysis tallied 75 million to 85 million unique TCR beta chains across the 666 repertoires, and about 12 million of those chains were shared by two or more donors. Raw reads were error-corrected and collapsed into unique sequences with a nearest-neighbor algorithm that merged closely related sequences to remove PCR and sequencing errors. CDR3 sequences were aligned to IMGT reference sequences to assign V, D and J gene segments. For a sequence to be retained, at least a six-nucleotide match to both a V gene segment and a J gene segment was required. Rearrangements were called productive when the CDR3 lacked stop codons and stayed in frame with V and J; all others were non-productive. Following IMGT convention, CDR3 was defined as the stretch from the second conserved V-encoded cysteine to the conserved J-encoded phenylalanine. The earlier analysis of approximately 590 of the donors excluded any sequence lacking an unambiguous match to a single V gene segment. An earlier analysis of several hundred of the donors called V segments functional above 56.7% productive rearrangements and segregating when the between-donor standard deviation exceeded 5%. A statistical classification framework was built for diagnosing cytomegalovirus status from the catalog of TCR beta chain sequences. A later analysis assigned V and J genes by comparing TCR nucleotide sequences with IMGT/GENE-DB human TR gene sequences. Using the TCRdist pipeline, a later analysis assigned CDR3 sequences along with most-parsimonious VDJ recombination scenarios. In a later analysis, each TCR beta chain was defined by its CDR3 amino acid sequence together with its V-gene family, and reads without a unique V-gene family were excluded. As a way to deal with suspected cross-contamination and a sequencing artifact, a later analysis dropped 500 to 700 nucleotide sequences that were highly shared and had low generation probability. A later analysis calculated a clonal expansion index for each public chain from normalized within-repertoire ranks of inferred template counts. A later analysis computed generation probabilities with a VDJ recombination model fitted to out-of-frame rearrangements, and checked the results against IGoR. A later analysis scored TCR-TCR, TCR-HLA and TCR-CMV co-occurrence with hypergeometric tests, applying a repertoire-size bias correction to TCR pairs. A later analysis estimated false discovery rates by permuting HLA or CMV assignments 20 times. A later analysis grouped co-occurring TCRs with DBSCAN, adding TCRdist sequence similarity when clustering within HLA-allele-positive subsets. Co-occurrence clustering excluded repertoires with fewer than 30,000 or more than 120,000 public chains, plus five with anomalous nucleotide sharing. Not all clones reach the TCRdb copy of this immuneACCESS table, which keeps in-frame sequences only. Checked studies attribute under half of the gap to unresolved V genes and leave the rest unexplained. The DNA gave D and trimming, while V, J and clone size come from that table. The sample table holds 100,000 to 140,000 clones, of which 65% to 85% were seen once. The ten largest clones capture about 2% of the sample.

The cohort consisted of 670 or so healthy bone marrow donors. Cohort members were all nominally healthy when sampled, although unrecorded immune exposures were likely present. The donor was CMV seronegative and belonged to the group of several hundred seronegative cohort members. Every donor gave a peripheral blood sample, and the peripheral blood mononuclear cells from that sample were used for TCR beta sequencing. Genomic DNA was extracted from the blood cell samples with the Qiagen DNeasy Blood Extraction Kit. This TCR derives from a young man in good health and CMV-seronegative. The specimen sequenced was PBMCs.

The CDR3 region reads CASSPVGPQGGTQYF. The sequence in DNA is TGTGCCAGTAGTCCTGTGGGACCTCAAGGGGGTACGCAGTATTTT. The V and J segments used are TRBV19 and TRBJ2-3; the D gene is perhaps TRBD1, on 6 matching bases. V is pared back by 5 bases and J by 8 bases, with 20 bases lying between the germline termini. Taken from the germline V gene (reference sequence), the CDR1 and CDR2 loops are LNHDA and SQIVND. The CDR3 contains 15 residues, cysteine and phenylalanine counted. Solely the CDR3 DNA is kept, with 45 bases framed from the first base.